This TCR beta chain is drawn from a study of shared clonotypes between healthy human individuals. Overall study findings and caveats: Represented diversity (both genetic and exposure-history) was limited by the small number of donors. In this cohort, only blood was sampled, and tissue repertoires likely differ.

Researchers divided each subset's genomic DNA evenly across several immunoSEQ plates. Ten immunoSEQ deep assay plates served to sequence unsorted PBMC DNA. Using immunoSEQ multiplex PCR, the repertoire was profiled, and TCRdb retains in-frame clones only, with some absent. The sample lists more than 450,000 clones; around 74% were seen once. About this clone: Its target is unknown.

Germline V gene sequence: CDR1 SGHRS, CDR2 YFSETQ. V gave up 0 bases and J gave up 8 bases, with 12 bases separating them. The CDR3 is 14 residues long. The chain couples TRBV5-1 to TRBJ2-4; possibly TRBD1 or TRBD2 for D (5 bases each). This clonotype originated in a middle-aged woman in good health. Some clones in this sample may be carry-over from other donors' samples. The specimen was PBMCs. DNA of the CDR3: TGCGCCAGCAGCTTGGGTCAGGGAGCAGACATTCAGTACTTC. This gives the protein CASSLGQGADIQYF.